The clone carrying this T cell receptor beta chain has only a few counts. The antigen remains unidentified. A read error is possible here, since a much larger clone lies one base away. Researchers isolated at least 6.5 million PBMCs per sample. A J-beta primer mix and a sample-barcoded 5' primer were used in a second PCR of roughly 6 to 11 cycles. The template-switch adaptor was a 5' adaptor with 12 random nucleotides. It tagged each cDNA molecule. MiXCR, applied by TCRdb to the 5' RACE reads, yields one record per CDR3 protein. The repertoire has 500,000 to 700,000 distinct CDR3 sequences, about 30% of them found once; the top ten carry 15% to 19%. This specimen belongs to a study of blood T cells in healthy people across ages. Study-level results: TCR beta diversity, measured per million T cells, fell in a roughly linear way with age. Strongly correlated with naive T cell percentage was TCR beta diversity.

Deletions cut 5 bases from V and 7 bases from J, with 15 bases between. CDR1 and CDR2 (germline): SGHAT, FQDESV (reference sequence). The CDR3 totals 13 residues. Sequencing used blood. The chain links TRBV11-1 to TRBJ2-7, with D perhaps matching TRBD2 (5 bases). This TCR was recovered from a woman older than 75 in good health. The CDR3 bases are TGTGCCAGCAGCCCGGGAAGCCTCAATGAGCAGTACTTC. Encoded protein: CASSPGSLNEQYF.